The 14 T cell receptor beta chains presented below share a single source sample, sequenced in a study of siplizumab effects on memory and regulatory T cells. Generated by immunoSEQ multiplex PCR, the TCRdb table keeps only in-frame clones and is missing some. The table has over 45,000 clones, around 97% seen once. The sample taken for sequencing was naive CD8+ T cells sorted from blood. Every receptor here comes from a human donor in good health.

The chain is built from TRBV25-1 and TRBJ2-7, with 12 positions matching TRBD2. V was pared by 1 base and J by 3 bases, with 4 bases of the junction left unmatched. Per germline, CDR1 MGHDK and CDR2 SYGVNS. The CDR3 runs to 16 residues. The CDR3 is CASSELLAGGLYEQYF. CDR3 DNA: TGTGCCAGCAGTGAATTACTAGCGGGAGGCCTCTACGAGCAGTACTTC.

The V and J genes are TRBV11-2 and TRBJ2-3, with D tentatively TRBD1 (5 bases). Germline CDR1 reads SGHAT; CDR2 reads FQNNGV. This CDR3 has 16 residues. V was pared by 1 base and J by 2 bases, with 13 bases between. The chain's CDR3 is CASSLGQLISTDTQYF. CDR3 in DNA: TGTGCCAGCAGCTTAGGACAGTTGATTTCCACAGATACGCAGTATTTT. The full variable domain, its missing parts supplied by reference TRBV11-2 and TRBJ2-3, is EAGVAQSPRYKIIEKRQSVAFWCNPISGHATLYWYQQILGQGPKLLIQFQNNGVVDDSQLPKDRFSAERLKGVDSTLKIQPAKLEDSAVYLCASSLGQLISTDTQYFGPGTRLTVL.

V usage is TRBV2 and J usage is TRBJ2-7; 10 positions match TRBD1. This CDR3 has 13 residues. With V trimmed by 8 bases and J by 7 bases, 8 bases remained unmatched. Germline lookup yields CDR1 SNHLY and CDR2 FYNNEI. The CDR3 loop reads CASLGDRGREQYF. The CDR3 nucleotides read TGTGCCAGCCTCGGGGACAGGGGTAGGGAGCAGTACTTC.

This chain links TRBV4-2 with TRBJ2-7, with TRBD1 as a possible D gene (6 bases). The ends were cut back, 0 bases at V and 1 base at J, with 10 bases in the middle. The CDR3 sequence is 15 residues long. From germline, CDR1 is LGHNA and CDR2 YNFKEQ. CDR3 bases: TGTGCCAGCAGCCAAGAAAACACAGGGTCCTACGAGCAGTACTTC. Protein sequence: CASSQENTGSYEQYF.

The rearrangement links TRBV18 to TRBJ2-3; 10 bases are shared with TRBD2. Germline V CDR1 and CDR2: KGHSH, LQKENI. The CDR3 runs 21 residues. V lost 4 bases to trimming and J lost 0 bases; unmatched junction nucleotides: 19. CDR3 protein: CASSRIYRGSLAGESTDTQYF. CDR3 DNA sequence: TGTGCCAGCTCACGTATCTACAGGGGGTCCCTAGCGGGAGAGAGCACAGATACGCAGTATTTT.

This clone was detected once. This sequence joins TRBV4-1 and TRBJ2-7; TRBD1 is a possible D gene (5 bases). CDR1 and CDR2 (germline): MGHRA, YSYEKL. The CDR3 extends over 13 amino acids. V lost 1 base and J 3 bases, leaving 7 bases between the germline ends. This CDR3 reads CASSQAGNYEQYF. CDR3 bases: TGCGCCAGCAGCCAAGCAGGGAACTACGAGCAGTACTTC.

This chain connects TRBV7-8 to TRBJ1-1; no firm D call. The CDR3 runs 18 residues. The V and J ends lost 4 bases and 3 bases respectively, with 24 bases between them. Germline assignment: CDR1 SGHVS and CDR2 FQNEAQ. CDR3 DNA: TGTGCCAGCAGCTCACTGAGTCCAGTAGGGAGGTGGGACACTGAAGCTTTCTTT. Amino acids: CASSSLSPVGRWDTEAFF.

The chain joins TRBV29-1 to TRBJ1-1; the D gene is possibly TRBD1 (5 bases). Germline V gene sequence: CDR1 SQVTM, CDR2 ANQGSEA. The CDR3 sequence is 14 residues long. The germline V and J ends were trimmed by 3 bases and 6 bases, with 17 bases remaining between them. The DNA for the CDR3 is TGCAGCGTTGACGGGACTCCCTCCGGACCTGAAGCTTTCTTT. Its translation: CSVDGTPSGPEAFF.

The chain combines TRBV19 with TRBJ2-3; D is undetermined. The V and J ends lost 3 bases and 4 bases respectively, with 11 bases between them. The CDR3 is 14 residues long. Germline V gives CDR1 LNHDA, CDR2 SQIVND (reference sequence). This CDR3 is CASSIGWPPDTQYF. CDR3 DNA sequence: TGTGCCAGTAGTATCGGGTGGCCCCCAGATACGCAGTATTTT.

This sequence joins TRBV18 and TRBJ2-1, with D perhaps TRBD1 (6 bases). V was trimmed by 2 bases and J by 4 bases, leaving 15 bases between them. The CDR3 covers 16 residues. Germline V CDR1 and CDR2: KGHSH, LQKENI. In DNA, the CDR3 is TGTGCCAGCTCACCAGCTCCGGGACAAATTTACAATGAGCAGTTCTTC. Residues: CASSPAPGQIYNEQFF.

The chain is built from TRBV20-1 and TRBJ2-2; perhaps D is TRBD1 or TRBD2 (5 bases each). With 6 bases removed from V and 7 bases from J, the gap between germline ends came to 6 bases. The germline V gene encodes CDR1 DFQATT and CDR2 SNEGSKA (reference sequence). The length of the CDR3 is 10 residues. The DNA of the CDR3 is TGCAGTGCGGGGGACGGGGAGCTGTTTTTT. This sequence encodes CSAGDGELFF.

The CDR3 coding sequence is TGTGCCAGCAGCTTAAGGCGAGGCTTTCAGCCCCAGCATTTT. Amino acids: CASSLRRGFQPQHF. This sequence joins TRBV7-3 and TRBJ1-5; D is uncertain. Germline V gene data show CDR1 as SGHTA and CDR2 as FQGTGA. This CDR3 region has 14 residues. Trimming pared 1 base from V and 6 bases from J, leaving 10 bases between.

CDR3: CARSDRGLAGGPQSNYEQYF. In nucleotides, the CDR3 is TGTGCCAGGTCAGACCGCGGACTAGCGGGAGGGCCCCAATCTAACTACGAGCAGTACTTC. The chain combines TRBV6-7 with TRBJ2-7, with TRBD2 matching 15 bases. TRBV6-7 is placed among ORFs of uncertain function. Unmatched junction bases numbered 21, after V lost 9 bases and J lost 3 bases. The CDR3 is 20 residues long.

In nucleotides, the CDR3 is TGTGCCAGCAGTGAAAGTCACAGCGGGTTGGAGTATGGCTACACCTTC. Its protein is CASSESHSGLEYGYTF. This chain connects TRBV2 to TRBJ1-2; unclear D gene. The CDR3 is made up of 16 amino acids. Germline V gene data show CDR1 as SNHLY and CDR2 as FYNNEI. V was trimmed by 2 bases and J by 5 bases, leaving 18 bases between them.